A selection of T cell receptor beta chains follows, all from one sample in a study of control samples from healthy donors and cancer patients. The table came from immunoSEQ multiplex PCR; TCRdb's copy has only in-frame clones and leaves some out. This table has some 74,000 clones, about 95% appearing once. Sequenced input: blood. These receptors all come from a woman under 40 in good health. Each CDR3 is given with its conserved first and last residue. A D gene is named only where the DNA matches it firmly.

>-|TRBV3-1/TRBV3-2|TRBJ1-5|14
CASSQGWRNQPQHF
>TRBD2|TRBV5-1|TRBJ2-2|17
CASSLQAGGRNTGELFF
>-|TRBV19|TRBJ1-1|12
CASSYMNTEAFF
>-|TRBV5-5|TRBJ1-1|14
CASSLPPTNTEAFF
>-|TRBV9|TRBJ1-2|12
CASSVGGIGYTF
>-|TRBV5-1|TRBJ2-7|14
CASSVTSQGREQYF
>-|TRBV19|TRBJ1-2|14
CASQSGGETYGYTF
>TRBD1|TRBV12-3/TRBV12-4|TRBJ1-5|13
CASPGQSNQPQHF
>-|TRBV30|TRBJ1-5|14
CAWSLTGANQPQHF
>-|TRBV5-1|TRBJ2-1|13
CASSLGQYNEQFF
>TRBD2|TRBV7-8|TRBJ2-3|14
CASSSRLAADTQYF
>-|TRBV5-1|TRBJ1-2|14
CASSLSGSNYGYTF
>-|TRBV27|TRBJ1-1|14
CASSLTRSGTEAFF
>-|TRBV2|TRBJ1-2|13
CASSETGSRGYTF
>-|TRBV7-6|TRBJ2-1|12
CASSDGVGEQFF